The 20 T cell receptor beta chains below come from one sample, sequenced in a study of shared clonotypes between healthy human individuals. TCRdb keeps only in-frame clones here, not all; method: immunoSEQ multiplex PCR. The data contain under 2,000,000 clones, about 95% of them seen just once; the ten biggest clones take up approximately 1%. Only CD45RO-negative cells positively selected for CCR7 counted as naive CD8 cells, so terminally differentiated effector memory CD45RA+ cells were excluded. Sequences were obtained from naive CD8+ T cells sorted from blood. Receptors originate from a young man in good health.

V is TRBV2 and J is TRBJ2-1; D perhaps matches TRBD1 (5 bases). CDR3 size: 15 residues. Between the trimmed V and J ends, which lost 7 bases and 5 bases, there was a span of 18 bases. The germline V gene has CDR1 SNHLY and CDR2 FYNNEI. This chain's CDR3 is CASNLEDTPHNEQFF. In DNA, the CDR3 is TGTGCCAGCAACCTCGAGGACACCCCCCACAATGAGCAGTTCTTC.

This clone is a singleton in its sample. The V gene is TRBV6-5, the J gene TRBJ2-7; 10 positions agree with TRBD2. Germline values: CDR1 MNHEY, CDR2 SVGAGI. The V segment lost 7 bases and the J segment 2 bases; nucleotides outside the gene matches: 8. The CDR3 is 15 residues long. The CDR3, as DNA: TGTGCCAGCACCCAGGGAGCGGGGGGGGCCTACGAGCAGTACTTC. Translating gives CASTQGAGGAYEQYF.

The V and J genes are TRBV19 and TRBJ2-1; D ambiguous. Trimming took off 7 bases at V and 6 bases at J, with 13 bases between the two ends. The V gene's germline CDR1 is LNHDA and CDR2 SQIVND (reference sequence). This CDR3 has 13 residues. The CDR3 is CASMTDGFNEQFF. In DNA, the CDR3 is TGTGCCAGTATGACGGACGGTTTCAATGAGCAGTTCTTC.

This chain connects TRBV4-1 to TRBJ1-2; TRBD1 aligns across 11 bases. V lost 1 base, J lost 6 bases, and 10 bases stayed unmatched. Germline-derived CDR1 and CDR2 are MGHRA and YSYEKL. The CDR3 consists of 17 residues. The CDR3 nucleotides are TGCGCCAGCAGCCAAGTGTTCCTGGACAGGGGGCCCGATGGCTACACCTTC. Amino acids: CASSQVFLDRGPDGYTF.

The rearrangement uses TRBV9 and TRBJ2-7; D uncertain. Germline V gene lookup returns CDR1 SGDLS and CDR2 YYNGEE. V gave up 4 bases and J gave up 3 bases, with 11 bases separating them. The CDR3 is 13 amino acids. CDR3 in DNA: TGTGCCAGCAGCCATAGTGGGGACTACGAGCAGTACTTC. Residues: CASSHSGDYEQYF.

The chain uses TRBV4-3 and TRBJ2-7; 9 bases align to TRBD1. Germline V gene sequence: CDR1 LGHNA, CDR2 YSLEER. The CDR3 is made up of 17 amino acids. V dropped 2 bases and J dropped 4; count of bases not matched to a gene: 12. The CDR3 is CASSQLIPGQGPYEQYF. The CDR3 DNA sequence: TGCGCCAGCAGCCAACTAATTCCGGGACAGGGACCGTACGAGCAGTACTTC.

This clone was observed once. The CDR3 sequence: CASGDSQNTEAFF. The CDR3 nucleotides read TGCGCCAGCGGCGACAGCCAGAACACTGAAGCTTTCTTT. The rearrangement uses TRBV5-1 and TRBJ1-1; a weak D match, TRBD1 (5 bases). This CDR3 is built from 13 residues. V lost 7 bases to trimming and J lost 1 base, with 11 bases between them. Per germline, CDR1 SGHRS and CDR2 YFSETQ.

The chain employs TRBV5-5 and TRBJ1-2, with D hard to call. Trimming cost V 4 bases and J 6 bases, with 4 bases left between them. Germline CDR1 is SGHKS and CDR2 is YYEKEE (reference sequence). The CDR3 extends over 10 amino acids. CDR3 residues: CASSQNGYTF. The CDR3 bases are TGTGCCAGCAGCCAAAATGGCTACACCTTC.

The CDR3 is CASSPQGTGAYGYTF. The CDR3 DNA follows: TGTGCCAGCAGCCCCCAAGGGACAGGGGCCTATGGCTACACCTTC. The rearrangement links TRBV9 to TRBJ1-2; 10 bases map to TRBD1. V trimming: 4 bases; J trimming: 4 bases; junction bases outside the gene matches: 7. The CDR3 runs to 15 residues. Germline V gene data show CDR1 as SGDLS and CDR2 as YYNGEE. The entire variable domain, with the rest obtained from reference TRBV9 and TRBJ1-2, is as follows: DSGVTQTPKHLITATGQRVTLRCSPRSGDLSVYWYQQSLDQGLQFLIQYYNGEERAKGNILERFSAQQFPDLHSELNLSSLELGDSALYFCASSPQGTGAYGYTFGSGTRLTVV.

Regarding this clone: The same CDR3 is also encoded by other DNA sequences in this sample. The genes are TRBV14 and TRBJ2-7, with D uncertain. Germline-derived CDR1 and CDR2 are SGHDN and FVKESK. The CDR3 loop spans 12 amino acids. V was pared by 3 bases and J by 1 base, with 4 bases between. The CDR3 coding sequence is TGTGCCAGCAGCCACGGGTCCTACGAGCAGTACTTC. It yields the protein CASSHGSYEQYF.

CDR3 residues: CASTRDGLPNYGYTF. CDR3 DNA sequence: TGTGCCAGCACGAGGGACGGCTTACCCAACTATGGCTACACCTTC. The chain couples TRBV7-9 to TRBJ1-2; D might be TRBD1 (5 bases). The CDR3 totals 15 residues. The ends were cut back, 7 bases at V and 2 bases at J, with 17 bases in the middle. CDR1 SEHNR and CDR2 FQNEAQ come from the germline V gene (reference sequence).

The chain uses TRBV9 and TRBJ2-7, with TRBD1 as a possible D gene (5 bases). Germline V CDR1 and CDR2: SGDLS, YYNGEE. Trimming removed 0 bases at V and 1 base at J, with 11 bases between. The CDR3 length is 15 residues. This chain's CDR3 is CASSVAGAGSYEQYF. CDR3 DNA sequence: TGTGCCAGCAGCGTAGCAGGTGCAGGGTCCTACGAGCAGTACTTC. Full variable domain (outside the CDR3, taken from reference TRBV9 and TRBJ2-7): DSGVTQTPKHLITATGQRVTLRCSPRSGDLSVYWYQQSLDQGLQFLIQYYNGEERAKGNILERFSAQQFPDLHSELNLSSLELGDSALYFCASSVAGAGSYEQYFGPGTRLTVT.

This CDR3 reads CASSAIQGDGANVLTF. For the CDR3, the DNA is TGTGCCAGCAGCGCAATACAGGGGGACGGGGCCAACGTCCTGACTTTC. The chain carries TRBV11-2 and TRBJ2-6; 8 nucleotides line up with TRBD1. Per the germline V gene, CDR1 is SGHAT and CDR2 is FQNNGV. The V gene end was trimmed by 5 bases and the J gene end by 4 bases; junction bases not matched to a gene: 7. This CDR3 spans 16 amino acids.

This sequence joins TRBV4-1 and TRBJ2-3; 9 bases align to TRBD1. The CDR3 is 17 residues long. V shed 0 bases and J 3 bases; nucleotides not matched to a gene: 7. In germline, CDR1 is MGHRA, CDR2 YSYEKL. In DNA, the CDR3 is TGCGCCAGCAGCCAAGAGACAGGGGGGACTTTAACAGATACGCAGTATTTT. It specifies CASSQETGGTLTDTQYF.

The chain recombines TRBV5-1 with TRBJ2-7, with D possibly TRBD1 on 5 matching bases. Germline V gene lookup returns CDR1 SGHRS and CDR2 YFSETQ. CDR3 length: 14 residues. The V end lost 2 bases, the J end lost 2 bases, and 11 bases lay between the germline ends. For the CDR3, the DNA is TGCGCCAGCAGCTTAGAGGACATTCCCTACGAGCAGTACTTC. Amino acid sequence: CASSLEDIPYEQYF.

The chain has TRBV5-6 and TRBJ2-3; 13 bases fit TRBD2. Trimming at V came to 3 bases and at J to 5 bases, leaving 6 bases not matched to a gene. The CDR3 length is 16 residues. CDR1 SGHDT and CDR2 YYEEEE come from the germline V gene. CDR3 amino acids: CASSSGTSGVEDTQYF. The CDR3 nucleotides are TGTGCCAGCAGCTCCGGGACTAGCGGGGTGGAAGATACGCAGTATTTT.

The rearrangement joins TRBV19 to TRBJ2-5; 7 bases agree with TRBD2. CDR1 is LNHDA, CDR2 SQIVND, per germline (reference sequence). V dropped 8 bases and J dropped 5; count of bases not matched to a gene: 14. CDR3 length: 15 amino acids. The DNA for the CDR3 is TGTGCCAGTTCATTGTCTCCGGGAGGCTGGGAGACCCAGTACTTC. It yields the protein CASSLSPGGWETQYF.

This clone was found once. V gene TRBV4-1 combines with J gene TRBJ2-2; D unclear. CDR3 length: 12 amino acids. The ends were cut back, 4 bases at V and 8 bases at J, with 8 bases in the middle. Germline V gives CDR1 MGHRA, CDR2 YSYEKL. The CDR3 nucleotides read TGCGCCAGCAGCCCCTCTTGGGGGGAGCTGTTTTTT. Translation: CASSPSWGELFF.

The chain uses TRBV30 and TRBJ2-5; D gene ambiguous. This CDR3 contains 14 residues. Germline V gene lookup returns CDR1 GTSNPN and CDR2 SVGIG (reference sequence). The V and J ends lost 2 bases and 2 bases respectively, with 12 bases between them. CDR3 nucleotides: TGTGCCTGGAGTTTGGGCATAAGACAAGAGACCCAGTACTTC. As protein: CAWSLGIRQETQYF.

This clone was detected once. The chain is built from TRBV27 and TRBJ2-7; 10 bases fit TRBD2. The CDR3 is made up of 16 amino acids. From germline, CDR1 is MNHEY and CDR2 SMNVEV (reference sequence). V shed 1 base and J 2 bases; nucleotides not matched to a gene: 5. The CDR3 DNA sequence: TGTGCCAGCAGTTTATTGGGACTAGCGCACACCTACGAGCAGTACTTC. This sequence encodes CASSLLGLAHTYEQYF.